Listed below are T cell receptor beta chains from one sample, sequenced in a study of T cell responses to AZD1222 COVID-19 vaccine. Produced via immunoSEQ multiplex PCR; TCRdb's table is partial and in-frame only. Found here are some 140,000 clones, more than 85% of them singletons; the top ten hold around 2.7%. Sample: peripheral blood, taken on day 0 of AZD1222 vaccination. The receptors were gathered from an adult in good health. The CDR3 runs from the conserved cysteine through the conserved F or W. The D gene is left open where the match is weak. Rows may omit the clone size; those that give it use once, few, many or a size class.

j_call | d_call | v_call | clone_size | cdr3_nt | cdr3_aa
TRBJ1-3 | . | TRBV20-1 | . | TGCAGTGCTGGTGTGTCTGGAAACACCATATATTTT | CSAGVSGNTIYF
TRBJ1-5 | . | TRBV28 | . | TGTGCCAGCGGCGAAGGGGCCAGCAATCAGCCCCAGCATTTT | CASGEGASNQPQHF
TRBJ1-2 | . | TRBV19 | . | TGTGCCAGTCGACCCGACAGGAACTATGGCTACACCTTC | CASRPDRNYGYTF
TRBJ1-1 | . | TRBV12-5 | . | TGTGCTAGTGGTTTGGTACAGGGCACTGAAGCTTTCTTT | CASGLVQGTEAFF
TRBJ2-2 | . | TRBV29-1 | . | TGCAGCGTTGAAGGGGCCCGATACACCGGGGAGCTGTTTTTT | CSVEGARYTGELFF
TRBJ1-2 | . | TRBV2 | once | TGTGCCAGCAGACCCGGGTATGATGGCTACACCTTC | CASRPGYDGYTF
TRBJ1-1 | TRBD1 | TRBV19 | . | TGTGCCAGTAGACCGACAGGGTGGAACACTGAAGCTTTCTTT | CASRPTGWNTEAFF
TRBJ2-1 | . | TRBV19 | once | TGTGCCAGTAGTATCCGGATATCGGTACGGTCTGAGCAGTTCTTC | CASSIRISVRSEQFF
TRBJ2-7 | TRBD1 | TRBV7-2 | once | TGTGCCAGCAGCTACCCGGGACAGGGGGCCCTTGAGCAGTACTTC | CASSYPGQGALEQYF
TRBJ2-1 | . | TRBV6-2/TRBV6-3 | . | TGTGCCAGCAGTCAGACTAGTAGCAATGAGCAGTTCTTC | CASSQTSSNEQFF
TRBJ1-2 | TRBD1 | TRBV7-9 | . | TGTGCCAGCAGCCTGATCGGGAGACAGGGCCCCTACACCTTC | CASSLIGRQGPYTF
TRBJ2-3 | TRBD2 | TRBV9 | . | TGTGCCAGCAGCGTAGCGGGAGGTGGGGATACGCAGTATTTT | CASSVAGGGDTQYF
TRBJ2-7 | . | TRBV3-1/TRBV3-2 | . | TGTGCCAGCAGCCAAGAAAGGGGTTCCTACGAGCAGTACTTC | CASSQERGSYEQYF
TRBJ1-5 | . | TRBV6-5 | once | TGTGCCAGCAGCCCCACCCTTTCTAGCAATCAGCCCCAGCATTTT | CASSPTLSSNQPQHF
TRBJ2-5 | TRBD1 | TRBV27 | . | TGTGCCAGCAGTGGGCGCATAGGGGGCTGGTTAGAGACCCAGTACTTC | CASSGRIGGWLETQYF
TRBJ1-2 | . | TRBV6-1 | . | TGTGCCAGCAGTGAAGGGCAGGGGCGAGGTGGCTACACCTTC | CASSEGQGRGGYTF
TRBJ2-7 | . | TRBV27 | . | TGTGCCAGCAGTTTATCCACTACGACTAGTAGCGAGCAGTACTTC | CASSLSTTTSSEQYF
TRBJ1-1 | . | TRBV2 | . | TGTGCCAGCAGCCAAGGGAAAGCTTTCTTT | CASSQGKAFF
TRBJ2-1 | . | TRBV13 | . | TGTGCCAGCAGACGCGACAATGAGCAGTTCTTC | CASRRDNEQFF
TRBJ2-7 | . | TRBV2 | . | TGTGCCAGCAGGGAAACGCGCGAGCAGTACTTC | CASRETREQYF
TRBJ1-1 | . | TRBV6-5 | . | TGTGCCAGCGGACACTTCAACACTGAAGCTTTCTTT | CASGHFNTEAFF
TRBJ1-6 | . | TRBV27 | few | TGTGCCAGCAGTAGGGCCAGACGGAATAATTCACCCCTCCACTTT | CASSRARRNNSPLHF
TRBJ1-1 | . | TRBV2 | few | TGTGCCAGCAGTGGGTATGTGACTGAAGCTTTCTTT | CASSGYVTEAFF
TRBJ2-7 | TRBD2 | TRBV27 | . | TGTGCCAGCCGACCCATAGCGGGAGTGATCTACGAGCAGTACTTC | CASRPIAGVIYEQYF
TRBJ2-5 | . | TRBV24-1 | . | TGTGCCACCAGTGATTTCGGGCCAAGGGAGACCCAGTACTTC | CATSDFGPRETQYF
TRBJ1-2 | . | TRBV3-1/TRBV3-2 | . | TGTGCCAGCAGCCAAGGGGGTGGCTACACCTTC | CASSQGGGYTF
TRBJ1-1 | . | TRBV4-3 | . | TGCGCCAGCAGCCAAGCCGATGGACAGACATACACTGAAGCTTTCTTT | CASSQADGQTYTEAFF
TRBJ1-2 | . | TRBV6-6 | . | TGTGCCAGCAGTTGGCAGGCGGTAGGAGGCTACACCTTC | CASSWQAVGGYTF
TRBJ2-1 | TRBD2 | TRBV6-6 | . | TGTGCCAGCAGACCAAAGGGACTACAATACAATGAGCAGTTCTTC | CASRPKGLQYNEQFF
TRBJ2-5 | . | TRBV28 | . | TGTGCCAGCAGCCAAAGACGGGACTTACAAGAGACCCAGTACTTC | CASSQRRDLQETQYF
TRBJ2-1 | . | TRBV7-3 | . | TGTGCCAGCAGCTTAATCGGCGGGGATTTCAATGAGCAGTTCTTC | CASSLIGGDFNEQFF
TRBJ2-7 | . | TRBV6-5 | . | TGTGCCAGCAGGAACCACGAGCAGTACTTC | CASRNHEQYF
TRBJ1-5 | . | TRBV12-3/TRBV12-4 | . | TGTGCCAGCAGTCTAACATCTGGACAGCCCCAGCATTTT | CASSLTSGQPQHF
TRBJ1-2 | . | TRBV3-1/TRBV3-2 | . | TGTGCCAGCAGCCAACTACGGGACTATGGCTACACCTTC | CASSQLRDYGYTF
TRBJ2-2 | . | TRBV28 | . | TGTGCCAGCAGCTACGACTTCGGACAGCGGGGATCAGGAGGGGAGCTGTTTTTT | CASSYDFGQRGSGGELFF
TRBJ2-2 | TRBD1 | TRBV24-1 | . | TGTGCCACCAGTGAAGCGACAGGGGGTGCCGGGGAGCTGTTTTTT | CATSEATGGAGELFF
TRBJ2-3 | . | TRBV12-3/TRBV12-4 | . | TGTGCCAGCGGGGGCGGGAGCACAGATACGCAGTATTTT | CASGGGSTDTQYF
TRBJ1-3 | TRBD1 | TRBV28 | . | TGTGCCAGCAGTTCAGGGGGCTCGGGAAACACCATATATTTT | CASSSGGSGNTIYF
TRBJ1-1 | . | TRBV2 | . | TGTGCCAGCACTAAGAACACTGAAGCTTTCTTT | CASTKNTEAFF
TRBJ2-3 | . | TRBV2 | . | TGTGCCAGCAGTCTTAGCGCATATAGCACAGATACGCAGTATTTT | CASSLSAYSTDTQYF
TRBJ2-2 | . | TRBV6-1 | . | TGTGCCAGCAGTGAATGGTCGGGGGTCACCGGGGAGCTGTTTTTT | CASSEWSGVTGELFF
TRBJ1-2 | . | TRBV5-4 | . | TGTGCCAGCAGCACCCAACAGGGACCCAACTATGGCTACACCTTC | CASSTQQGPNYGYTF
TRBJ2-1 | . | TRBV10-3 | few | TGTGCCATCAGCCCTTCGGGCGATGAGCAGTTCTTC | CAISPSGDEQFF
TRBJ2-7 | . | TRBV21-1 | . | TGTGCCAGCAGCAGATCACAGGGGGCGCTTGGACGCGAGCAGTACTTC | CASSRSQGALGREQYF
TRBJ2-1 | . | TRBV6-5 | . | TGTGCCAGCAGTCTCCGGAGTGAGCAGTTCTTC | CASSLRSEQFF
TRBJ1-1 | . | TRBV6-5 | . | TGTGCCAGCCACCCGGCCGGGTACACTGAAGCTTTCTTT | CASHPAGYTEAFF
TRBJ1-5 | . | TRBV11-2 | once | TGTGCCAGCAGGCGCCCAAGGGCCGGTACTCAGCCCCAGCATTTT | CASRRPRAGTQPQHF
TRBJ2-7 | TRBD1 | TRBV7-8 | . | TGTGCCAGCAGCTCGGGACAGGGGTTCCCCTACGAGCAGTACTTC | CASSSGQGFPYEQYF
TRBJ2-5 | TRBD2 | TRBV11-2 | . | TGTGCCAGCAGCCGTAGGACTAGCGAAATAGAGACCCAGTACTTC | CASSRRTSEIETQYF
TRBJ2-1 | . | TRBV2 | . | TGTGCCAGCAGGATCCCGCAGGATGAGCAGTTCTTC | CASRIPQDEQFF
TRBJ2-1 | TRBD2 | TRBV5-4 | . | TGTGCCAGCAGCCCTGGACTAGCGGGGGCGAGTGAGCAGTTCTTC | CASSPGLAGASEQFF
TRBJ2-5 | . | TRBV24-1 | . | TGTGCCACCAGTGATTTTTCTAGGGCAGGGAAAGAGACCCAGTACTTC | CATSDFSRAGKETQYF